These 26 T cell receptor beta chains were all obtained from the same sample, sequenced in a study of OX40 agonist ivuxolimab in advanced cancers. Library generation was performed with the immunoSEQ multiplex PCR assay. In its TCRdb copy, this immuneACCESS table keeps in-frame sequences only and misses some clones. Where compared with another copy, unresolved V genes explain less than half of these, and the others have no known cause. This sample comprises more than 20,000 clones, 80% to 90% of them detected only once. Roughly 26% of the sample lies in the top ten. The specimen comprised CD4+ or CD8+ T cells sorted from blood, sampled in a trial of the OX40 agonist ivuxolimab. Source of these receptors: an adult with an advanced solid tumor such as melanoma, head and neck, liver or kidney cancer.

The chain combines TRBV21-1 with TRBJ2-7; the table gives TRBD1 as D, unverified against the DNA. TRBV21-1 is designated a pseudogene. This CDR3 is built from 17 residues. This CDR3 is CASSKAVQGLSSYEQYF. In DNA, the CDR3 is TGTGCCAGCAGCAAAGCGGTTCAGGGATTAAGCTCCTACGAGCAGTACTTC.

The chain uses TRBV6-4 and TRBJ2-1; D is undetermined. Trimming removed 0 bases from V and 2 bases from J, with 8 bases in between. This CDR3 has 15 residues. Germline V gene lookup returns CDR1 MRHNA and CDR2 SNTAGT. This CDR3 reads CASSDSLDAYNEQFF. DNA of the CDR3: TGTGCCAGCAGTGACTCCCTAGATGCCTACAATGAGCAGTTCTTC.

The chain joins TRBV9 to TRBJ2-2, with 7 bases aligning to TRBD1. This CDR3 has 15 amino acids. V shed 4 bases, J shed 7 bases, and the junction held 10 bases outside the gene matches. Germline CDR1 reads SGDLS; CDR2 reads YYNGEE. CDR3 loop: CASSYGDRDGGELFF. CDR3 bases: TGTGCCAGCAGCTATGGAGACAGGGACGGCGGGGAGCTGTTTTTT.

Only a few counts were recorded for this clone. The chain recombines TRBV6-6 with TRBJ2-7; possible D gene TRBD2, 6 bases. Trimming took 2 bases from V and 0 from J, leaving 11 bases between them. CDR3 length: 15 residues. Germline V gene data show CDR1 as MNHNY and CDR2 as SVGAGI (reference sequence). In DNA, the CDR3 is TGTGCCAGCAGTTACGATGAGGGAGGCTCCTACGAGCAGTACTTC. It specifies CASSYDEGGSYEQYF.

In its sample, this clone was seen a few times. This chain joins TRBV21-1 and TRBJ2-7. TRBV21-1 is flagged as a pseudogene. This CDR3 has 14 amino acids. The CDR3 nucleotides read TGTGCCAGCAGCACAGAGAGGGGCTCCTACGAGCAGTACTTC. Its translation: CASSTERGSYEQYF.

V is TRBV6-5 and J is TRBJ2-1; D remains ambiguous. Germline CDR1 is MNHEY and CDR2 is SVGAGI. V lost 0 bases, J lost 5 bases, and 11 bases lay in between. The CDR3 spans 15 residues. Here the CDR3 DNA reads TGTGCCAGCAGTTACTCGAGTCGTAGAAACAATGAGCAGTTCTTC. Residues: CASSYSSRRNNEQFF.

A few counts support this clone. CDR3 sequence: CASTQAGGPFNEQFF. DNA of the CDR3: TGTGCCAGCACCCAAGCGGGAGGGCCATTCAATGAGCAGTTCTTC. The chain uses TRBV6-5 and TRBJ2-1; TRBD2 agrees at 10 bases. The CDR3 loop spans 15 amino acids. Germline-derived CDR1 and CDR2 are MNHEY and SVGAGI. V shed 7 bases, J shed 6 bases, and the junction held 9 bases outside the gene matches.

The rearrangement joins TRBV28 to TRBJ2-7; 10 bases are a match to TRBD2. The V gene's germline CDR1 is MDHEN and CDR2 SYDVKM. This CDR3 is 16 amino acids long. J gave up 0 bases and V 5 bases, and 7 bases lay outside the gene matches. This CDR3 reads CASSPRTSGPSYEQYF. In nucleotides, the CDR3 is TGTGCCAGCAGTCCGCGGACTAGCGGTCCCTCCTACGAGCAGTACTTC.

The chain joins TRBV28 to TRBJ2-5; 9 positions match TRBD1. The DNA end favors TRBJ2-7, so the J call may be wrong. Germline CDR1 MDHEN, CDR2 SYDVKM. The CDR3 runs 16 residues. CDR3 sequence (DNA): TGTGCCAGCAGTCAAATGACAGGGGGGCCCTCCTACGAGCAGTACTTC. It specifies CASSQMTGGPSYEQYF.

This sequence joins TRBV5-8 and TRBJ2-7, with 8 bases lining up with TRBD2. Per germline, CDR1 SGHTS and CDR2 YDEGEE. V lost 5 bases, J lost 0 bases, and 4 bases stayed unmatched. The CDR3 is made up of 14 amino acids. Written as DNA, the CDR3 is TGTGCCAGCAGAGGACTAGCCCCCTCCTACGAGCAGTACTTC. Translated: CASRGLAPSYEQYF.

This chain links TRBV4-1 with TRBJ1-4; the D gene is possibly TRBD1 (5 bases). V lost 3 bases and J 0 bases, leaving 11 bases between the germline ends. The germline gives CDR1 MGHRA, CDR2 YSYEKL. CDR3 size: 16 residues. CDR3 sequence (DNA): TGCGCCAGCAGCCATGAAACAGGCGCAACTAATGAAAAACTGTTTTTT. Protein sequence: CASSHETGATNEKLFF.

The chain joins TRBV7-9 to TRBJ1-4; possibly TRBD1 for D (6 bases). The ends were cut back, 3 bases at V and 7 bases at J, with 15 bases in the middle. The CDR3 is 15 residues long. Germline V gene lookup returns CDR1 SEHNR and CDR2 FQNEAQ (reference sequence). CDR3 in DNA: TGTGCCAGCAGCTTGGATTACGGGACAACTGAAAAACTGTTTTTT. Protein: CASSLDYGTTEKLFF.

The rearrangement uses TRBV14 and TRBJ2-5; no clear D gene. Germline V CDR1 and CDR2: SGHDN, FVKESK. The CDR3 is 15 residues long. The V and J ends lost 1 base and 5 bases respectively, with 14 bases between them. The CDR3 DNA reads TGTGCCAGCAGCCAAGTCTTCTCAAAACGGGAGACCCAGTACTTC. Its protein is CASSQVFSKRETQYF.

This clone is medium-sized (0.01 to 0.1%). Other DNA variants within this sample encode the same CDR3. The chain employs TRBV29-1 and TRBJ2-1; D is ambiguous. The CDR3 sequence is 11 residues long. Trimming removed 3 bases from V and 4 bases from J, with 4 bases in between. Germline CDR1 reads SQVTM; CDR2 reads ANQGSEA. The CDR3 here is CSVEDYNEQFF. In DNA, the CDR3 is TGCAGCGTTGAGGATTACAATGAGCAGTTCTTC.

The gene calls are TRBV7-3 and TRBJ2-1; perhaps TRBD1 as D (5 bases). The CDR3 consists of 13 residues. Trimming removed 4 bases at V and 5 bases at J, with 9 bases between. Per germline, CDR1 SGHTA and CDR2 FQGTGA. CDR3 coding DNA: TGTGCCAGCAGCTGGGGCGGACACAATGAGCAGTTCTTC. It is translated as CASSWGGHNEQFF.

CDR3 protein: CASSLVGRDEQYF. The DNA of the CDR3 is TGTGCCAGCAGCTTAGTTGGTAGGGACGAGCAGTACTTC. The chain joins TRBV7-9 to TRBJ2-7; no clear D. Trimming removed 1 base at V and 5 bases at J, with 9 bases between. Looked up from germline, CDR1 is SEHNR and CDR2 is FQNEAQ (reference sequence). There are 13 residues in the CDR3. Together with reference TRBV7-9 and TRBJ2-7, the CDR3 gives the full variable domain: DTGVSQNPRHKITKRGQNVTFRCDPISEHNRLYWYRQTLGQGPEFLTYFQNEAQLEKSRLLSDRFSAERPKGSFSTLEIQRTEQGDSAMYLCASSLVGRDEQYFGPGTRLTVT.

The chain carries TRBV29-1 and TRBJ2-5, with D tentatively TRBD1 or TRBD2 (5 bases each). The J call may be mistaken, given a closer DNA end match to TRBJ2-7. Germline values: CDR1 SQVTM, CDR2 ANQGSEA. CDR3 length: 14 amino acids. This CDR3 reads CSVEDGRGVYEQYF. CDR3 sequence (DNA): TGCAGCGTTGAAGATGGTAGAGGGGTGTACGAGCAGTACTTC.

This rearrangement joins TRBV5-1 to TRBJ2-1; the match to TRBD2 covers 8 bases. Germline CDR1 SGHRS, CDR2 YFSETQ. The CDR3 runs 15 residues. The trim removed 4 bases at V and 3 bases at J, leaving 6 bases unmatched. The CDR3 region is CASSISTSGYNEQFF. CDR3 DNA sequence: TGCGCCAGCAGCATTTCAACTAGCGGCTACAATGAGCAGTTCTTC.

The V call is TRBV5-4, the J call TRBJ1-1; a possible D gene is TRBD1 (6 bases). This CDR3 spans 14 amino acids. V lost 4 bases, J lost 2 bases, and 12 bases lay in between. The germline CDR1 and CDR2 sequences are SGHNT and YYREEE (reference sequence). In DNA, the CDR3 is TGTGCCAGCAGCGTGTCAGGGGTCAACACTGAAGCTTTCTTT. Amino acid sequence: CASSVSGVNTEAFF. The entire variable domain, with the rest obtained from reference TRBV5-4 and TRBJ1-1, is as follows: ETGVTQSPTHLIKTRGQQVTLRCSSQSGHNTVSWYQQALGQGPQFIFQYYREEENGRGNFPPRFSGLQFPNYSSELNVNALELDDSALYLCASSVSGVNTEAFFGQGTRLTVV.

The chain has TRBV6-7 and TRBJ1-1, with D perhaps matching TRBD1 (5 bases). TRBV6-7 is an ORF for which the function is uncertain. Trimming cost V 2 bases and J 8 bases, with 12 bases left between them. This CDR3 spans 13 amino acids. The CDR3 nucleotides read TGTGCCAGCAGTTACGGGGGTCAGGCGGAAGCTTTCTTT. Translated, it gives CASSYGGQAEAFF.

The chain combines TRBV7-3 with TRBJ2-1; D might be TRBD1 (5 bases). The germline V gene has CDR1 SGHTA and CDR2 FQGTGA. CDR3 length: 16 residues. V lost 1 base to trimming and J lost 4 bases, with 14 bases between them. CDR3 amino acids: CASSLIPGSPYNEQFF. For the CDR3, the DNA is TGTGCCAGCAGCTTAATTCCAGGGTCCCCTTACAATGAGCAGTTCTTC. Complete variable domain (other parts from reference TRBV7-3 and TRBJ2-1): GAGVSQTPSNKVTEKGKYVELRCDPISGHTALYWYRQSLGQGPEFLIYFQGTGAADDSGLPNDRFFAVRPEGSVSTLKIQRTERGDSAVYLCASSLIPGSPYNEQFFGPGTRLTVL.

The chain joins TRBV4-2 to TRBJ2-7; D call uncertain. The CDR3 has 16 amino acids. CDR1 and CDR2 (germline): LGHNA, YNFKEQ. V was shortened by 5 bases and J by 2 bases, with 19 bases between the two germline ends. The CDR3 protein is CASSLAGDPNPYEQYF. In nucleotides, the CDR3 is TGTGCCAGCAGCTTGGCTGGGGATCCTAACCCCTACGAGCAGTACTTC.

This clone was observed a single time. The chain's CDR3 is CASSSEVREQFF. The CDR3 DNA follows: TGTGCCAGCAGTTCTGAAGTTCGTGAGCAGTTCTTC. This chain uses TRBV28 with TRBJ2-1; the D is unclear. CDR1 and CDR2 (germline): MDHEN, SYDVKM. The CDR3 covers 12 residues. The V end was cut by 4 bases, the J end by 9 bases, with 10 bases between.

As DNA, the CDR3 is TGCGCCAGCAGCTTGGTTGGGGGAGGAAAGGACACAGATACGCAGTATTTT. It encodes CASSLVGGGKDTDTQYF. The chain combines TRBV5-1 with TRBJ2-3, with a possible D match to TRBD2 (6 bases). Per the germline V gene, CDR1 is SGHRS and CDR2 is YFSETQ. The V end lost 0 bases, the J end lost 2 bases, and 16 bases lay between the germline ends. This CDR3 spans 17 amino acids.

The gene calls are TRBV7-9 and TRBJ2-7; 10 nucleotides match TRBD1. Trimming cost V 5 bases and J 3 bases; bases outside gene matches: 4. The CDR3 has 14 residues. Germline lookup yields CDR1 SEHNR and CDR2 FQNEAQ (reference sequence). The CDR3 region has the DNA TGTGCCAGCAGCCCCGGGACAGGGGTCTACGAGCAGTACTTC. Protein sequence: CASSPGTGVYEQYF.

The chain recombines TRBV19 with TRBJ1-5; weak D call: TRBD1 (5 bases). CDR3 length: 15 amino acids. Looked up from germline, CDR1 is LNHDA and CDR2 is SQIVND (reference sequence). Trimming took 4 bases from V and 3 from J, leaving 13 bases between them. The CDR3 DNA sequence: TGTGCCAGTAGTACTGGGGACGGAGACAATCAGCCCCAGCATTTT. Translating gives CASSTGDGDNQPQHF.